The source of this T cell receptor (beta chain) is a study of CD8 T cells in ankylosing spondylitis. Construction of TCR beta libraries was performed using quantitative 5'-RACE with molecular barcodes. TCRdb called the 5' RACE reads again in MiXCR, with one record for every CDR3 protein. The sample holds more than 200,000 distinct CDR3 sequences, 20% to 30% seen once. Findings and limits, study-wide: Disease-associated clones were reportedly significantly overrepresented in matched ankylosing spondylitis synovial fluid.

There are 12 residues in the CDR3. Germline CDR1 DFQATT, CDR2 SNEGSKA (reference sequence). With 5 bases removed from V and 5 bases from J, the gap between germline ends came to 12 bases. This clonotype was found many times. No antigen is known for it. The sequenced sample was blood, either unsorted or a sorted T cell fraction (not recorded which). The receptor's source is a male donor with ankylosing spondylitis or in good health (not recorded which). The V call is TRBV20-1, the J call TRBJ2-5; no firm D call. The CDR3 sequence is CSAPSVLETQYF. The CDR3 bases are TGCAGTGCTCCCTCCGTATTGGAGACCCAGTACTTC.